A single sample is the source of the 8 T cell receptor beta chains below, sequenced in a study of memory CD4+ T cells and cytomegalovirus serostatus. Single viable CD3+CD4+CD8-CD45RO+ cells were sorted as the memory CD4+ T cells. Assay: immunoSEQ multiplex PCR; the TCRdb copy retains only in-frame clones and omits some. The table shows about 56,000 clones, with over 65% occurring only once. The sequenced sample consisted of memory CD4+ T cells from blood. The receptors shown here come from an adult in good health and CMV-seropositive.

The count of this clone is one. This sequence joins TRBV19 and TRBJ1-5, with D possibly TRBD1 on 6 matching bases. Germline V CDR1 and CDR2: LNHDA, SQIVND (reference sequence). Trimming pared 4 bases from V and 4 bases from J, leaving 17 bases between. CDR3 size: 16 residues. CDR3 region: CASSKRQAVGNQPQHF. The DNA for the CDR3 is TGTGCCAGTAGTAAGCGACAGGCAGTCGGAAATCAGCCCCAGCATTTT.

V gene TRBV19 combines with J gene TRBJ2-7; no clear D. Trimming cost V 3 bases and J 6 bases, with 18 bases left between them. This CDR3 region has 15 residues. Germline CDR1 and CDR2: LNHDA and SQIVND (reference sequence). The CDR3 coding sequence is TGTGCCAGTAGTATTCTGGGAACGTCGGTGGGCGAGCAGTACTTC. Its protein is CASSILGTSVGEQYF.

There are a few counts of this clone. This chain joins TRBV5-1 and TRBJ2-3; 9 bases match TRBD1. Per germline, CDR1 SGHRS and CDR2 YFSETQ. J lost 1 base, V lost 3 bases, and 3 bases had no gene match. The CDR3 runs 15 residues. The CDR3 reads CASSSRTGGTDTQYF. CDR3 DNA: TGCGCCAGCAGCTCCCGGACAGGGGGCACAGATACGCAGTATTTT.

The table lists this clone with a few counts. The rearrangement uses TRBV6-1 and TRBJ1-2, with 9 bases aligning to TRBD1. Germline CDR1 and CDR2: MNHNS and SASEGT. J gave up 8 bases and V 4 bases, and 20 bases lay outside the gene matches. This CDR3 spans 18 amino acids. The CDR3 sequence: CASSALLTGGKAGDGYTF. The CDR3 DNA sequence: TGTGCCAGCAGTGCCCTATTGACAGGGGGTAAGGCGGGCGACGGCTACACCTTC.

The CDR3 protein is CASAPLLAGQETQYF. The CDR3 bases are TGTGCCAGCGCCCCTCTTCTGGCAGGACAAGAGACCCAGTACTTC. The chain employs TRBV2 and TRBJ2-5; D gene ambiguous. Germline V gene sequence: CDR1 SNHLY, CDR2 FYNNEI. Trimming shortened V by 8 bases and J by 2 bases, and 18 bases separated the two germline ends. The CDR3 runs to 15 residues.

This clone has a single count. This chain links TRBV27 with TRBJ2-1; D is ambiguous. The CDR3 contains 12 residues. Germline V gene lookup returns CDR1 MNHEY and CDR2 SMNVEV (reference sequence). Trimming pared 4 bases from V and 3 bases from J, leaving 4 bases between. In DNA, the CDR3 is TGTGCCAGCAGTTCCCTCTACAATGAGCAGTTCTTC. Its translation is CASSSLYNEQFF.

The J gene is TRBJ2-7, the V gene TRBV2; D remains unclear. Trimming removed 2 bases at V and 7 bases at J, with 15 bases between. The CDR3 has 14 residues. CDR1 and CDR2 from the germline V gene are SNHLY and FYNNEI. CDR3 residues: CASSESSWPSEQYV. The CDR3 coding sequence is TGTGCCAGCAGTGAATCATCCTGGCCTAGTGAGCAGTACGTC.

This chain links TRBV27 with TRBJ2-7; no clear D. The CDR3 extends over 13 amino acids. V was pared by 5 bases and J by 4 bases, with 12 bases between. The V gene's germline CDR1 is MNHEY and CDR2 SMNVEV (reference sequence). The CDR3 coding sequence is TGTGCCAGCAGTGCCGAACTGGGGTACGAGCAGTACGTC. It specifies CASSAELGYEQYV.